The 22 T cell receptor beta chains below come from one sample, sequenced in a study of T cell changes during pregnancy in multiple sclerosis. The assay was immunoSEQ multiplex PCR, and TCRdb's table has in-frame clones only and misses some. The repertoire holds tens of thousands of clones, with approximately 91% as singletons. This material consisted of CD4+ T cells from peripheral blood mononuclear cells, taken in the first trimester of pregnancy. The receptor set was obtained from a female donor with multiple sclerosis, enrolled in a pregnancy study.

The table lists this clone with a few counts. This sequence joins TRBV5-1 and TRBJ2-3; TRBD1 matches at 11 bases. Germline lookup yields CDR1 SGHRS and CDR2 YFSETQ. The CDR3 extends over 17 amino acids. Trimming took 2 bases from V and 4 from J; bases not matched to a gene: 9. The CDR3 loop reads CASSLRRTGGAADTQYF. Written as DNA, the CDR3 is TGCGCCAGCAGCTTAAGACGGACAGGGGGCGCGGCAGATACGCAGTATTTT. Filled out from reference TRBV5-1 and TRBJ2-3, the complete variable domain reads KAGVTQTPRYLIKTRGQQVTLSCSPISGHRSVSWYQQTPGQGLQFLFEYFSETQRNKGNFPGRFSGRQFSNSRSEMNVSTLELGDSALYLCASSLRRTGGAADTQYFGPGTRLTVL.

This chain links TRBV6-6 with TRBJ1-1, with 7 nucleotides matching TRBD1. The CDR3 runs to 14 residues. Per germline, CDR1 MNHNY and CDR2 SVGAGI (reference sequence). The junction had 10 bases not matched to a gene; V was cut back by 5 bases and J by 7 bases. DNA for the CDR3: TGTGCCAGCAGTACACAGGGGCGAGGAAATGAAGCTTTCTTT. This sequence encodes CASSTQGRGNEAFF.

V gene TRBV6-5 combines with J gene TRBJ2-1, with 14 bases aligning to TRBD2. The ends lost 4 bases at V and 4 bases at J; junction bases unmatched: 3. The germline V gene has CDR1 MNHEY and CDR2 SVGAGI. The CDR3 runs 16 residues. CDR3 DNA: TGTGCCAGCAGTTCGGGGACTAGCGGGGGATACAATGAGCAGTTCTTC. Translating it yields CASSSGTSGGYNEQFF.

This clone was observed once. The chain employs TRBV19 and TRBJ2-1; TRBD2 aligns across 7 bases. Germline CDR1 is LNHDA and CDR2 is SQIVND (reference sequence). The CDR3 contains 15 residues. V lost 8 bases, J lost 7 bases, and 14 bases stayed unmatched. The CDR3 here is CASRRGRGSGNEQFF. As DNA, the CDR3 is TGTGCCAGTCGTAGGGGTCGCGGGAGCGGTAATGAGCAGTTCTTC.

The genes are TRBV5-4 and TRBJ2-7; TRBD2 matches 8 bases. This CDR3 region has 15 residues. The ends lost 7 bases at V and 5 bases at J; junction bases unmatched: 14. In germline, CDR1 is SGHNT, CDR2 YYREEE (reference sequence). The CDR3 coding sequence is TGTGCCAGCGGATCCTTTGCGGGGGGCGGTGACGAGCAGTACTTC. The encoded protein is CASGSFAGGGDEQYF.

The chain carries TRBV5-4 and TRBJ1-4; D ambiguous. V was clipped by 1 base and J by 4 bases, with 8 bases between them. CDR3 length equals 14 residues. Germline loops: CDR1 SGHNT, CDR2 YYREEE (reference sequence). CDR3 residues: CASSLYGYNEKLFF. CDR3 sequence (DNA): TGTGCCAGCAGCTTGTACGGGTATAATGAAAAACTGTTTTTT.

The V and J genes are TRBV2 and TRBJ2-3; tentatively, D is TRBD2 (6 bases). Trimming pared 6 bases from V and 2 bases from J, leaving 12 bases between. The CDR3 length is 14 residues. From germline, CDR1 is SNHLY and CDR2 FYNNEI. The CDR3 region has the DNA TGTGCCAGCAGCCACCGGGGGTTCACAGATACGCAGTATTTT. This sequence encodes CASSHRGFTDTQYF. Full variable domain (outside the CDR3, taken from reference TRBV2 and TRBJ2-3): EPEVTQTPSHQVTQMGQEVILRCVPISNHLYFYWYRQILGQKVEFLVSFYNNEISEKSEIFDDQFSVERPDGSNFTLKIRSTKLEDSAMYFCASSHRGFTDTQYFGPGTRLTVL.

V gene TRBV7-9 combines with J gene TRBJ2-2; D remains unclear. Germline values: CDR1 SEHNR, CDR2 FQNEAQ (reference sequence). V lost 3 bases to trimming and J lost 0 bases, with 5 bases between them. The CDR3 consists of 14 residues. CDR3 region: CASSFLANTGELFF. CDR3 coding DNA: TGTGCCAGCAGCTTCCTCGCGAACACCGGGGAGCTGTTTTTT.

The chain has TRBV6-5 and TRBJ2-3, with TRBD1 matching 8 bases. The CDR3 length is 14 residues. Looked up from germline, CDR1 is MNHEY and CDR2 is SVGAGI. After removal of 4 bases from V and 5 bases from J, the junction contained 5 bases not matched to a gene. The CDR3 DNA follows: TGTGCCAGCAGTTCCCCAGGGGGCAGAGATACGCAGTATTTT. Translated, it gives CASSSPGGRDTQYF.

V and J are TRBV6-1 and TRBJ1-5; possible D gene TRBD1, 5 bases. Trimming removed 2 bases at V and 4 bases at J, with 12 bases between. The CDR3 consists of 15 residues. Germline assignment: CDR1 MNHNS and CDR2 SASEGT. CDR3 region: CASSEKGRFNQPQHF. The DNA for the CDR3 is TGTGCCAGCAGTGAAAAGGGGCGCTTTAATCAGCCCCAGCATTTT.

J is TRBJ2-5 and V is TRBV2, with 8 bases identical to TRBD1. CDR1 and CDR2 from the germline V gene are SNHLY and FYNNEI. This CDR3 contains 12 residues. Trimming cost V 7 bases and J 5 bases; bases outside gene matches: 3. CDR3 sequence reads: CASNRGKETQYF. CDR3 in DNA: TGTGCCAGCAACAGGGGGAAGGAGACCCAGTACTTC.

The chain links TRBV5-4 to TRBJ2-3; TRBD1 might be the D (5 bases). The CDR3 has 14 amino acids. Trimming removed 2 bases from V and 6 bases from J, with 13 bases in between. Germline V gene lookup returns CDR1 SGHNT and CDR2 YYREEE (reference sequence). CDR3 DNA sequence: TGTGCCAGCAGCTTCGATCAGGGTTCCGATACGCAGTATTTT. As protein: CASSFDQGSDTQYF. The complete variable domain, with remaining parts taken from reference TRBV5-4 and TRBJ2-3, reads ETGVTQSPTHLIKTRGQQVTLRCSSQSGHNTVSWYQQALGQGPQFIFQYYREEENGRGNFPPRFSGLQFPNYSSELNVNALELDDSALYLCASSFDQGSDTQYFGPGTRLTVL.

The chain uses TRBV7-2 and TRBJ2-1; 9 bases align to TRBD1. The CDR3 runs 14 residues. V lost 0 bases and J lost 12; bases outside the gene matches: 6. Germline values: CDR1 SGHTA, CDR2 FQGNSA. The DNA for the CDR3 is TGTGCCAGCAGCTTAGCGGGACAGGGATTGGGGCAGTTCTTC. Amino acids: CASSLAGQGLGQFF. The full variable domain, its missing parts supplied by reference TRBV7-2 and TRBJ2-1, is GAGVSQSPSNKVTEKGKDVELRCDPISGHTALYWYRQSLGQGLEFLIYFQGNSAPDKSGLPSDRFSAERTGGSVSTLTIQRTQQEDSAVYLCASSLAGQGLGQFFGPGTRLTVL.

On this clone: Other nucleotide sequences from this sample produce the same CDR3. This chain uses TRBV30 with TRBJ1-1; possible D gene TRBD1, 6 bases. Per germline, CDR1 GTSNPN and CDR2 SVGIG (reference sequence). Trimming stripped 3 bases from V and 4 bases from J, with 12 bases between. This CDR3 spans 13 amino acids. CDR3 DNA: TGTGCCTGGAGGCGGGGGCAGATCACTGAAGCTTTCTTT. As protein: CAWRRGQITEAFF.

This rearrangement joins TRBV19 to TRBJ1-5; 10 bases fit TRBD1. The CDR3 covers 16 residues. V gave up 3 bases and J gave up 6 bases; unmatched junction bases: 8. CDR1 and CDR2 (germline): LNHDA, SQIVND (reference sequence). CDR3 bases: TGTGCCAGTAGTATCATATCGGGACAGGGGTTTCAGCCCCAGCATTTT. This encodes CASSIISGQGFQPQHF. Based on the CDR3 plus reference TRBV19 and TRBJ1-5, the full variable domain is DGGITQSPKYLFRKEGQNVTLSCEQNLNHDAMYWYRQDPGQGLRLIYYSQIVNDFQKGDIAEGYSVSREKKESFPLTVTSAQKNPTAFYLCASSIISGQGFQPQHFGDGTRLSIL.

The chain recombines TRBV5-1 with TRBJ2-7, with TRBD2 matching over 8 bases. The junction had 5 bases not matched to a gene; V was cut back by 1 base and J by 2 bases. Germline CDR1 SGHRS, CDR2 YFSETQ. The CDR3 is made up of 15 amino acids. CDR3 bases: TGCGCCAGCAGCTTGTACGGGGGGGCACCCTACGAGCAGTACTTC. Translating it yields CASSLYGGAPYEQYF.

The chain combines TRBV7-8 with TRBJ2-1; 8 bases agree with TRBD2. The CDR3 contains 14 residues. CDR1 SGHVS and CDR2 FQNEAQ come from the germline V gene. After removal of 5 bases from V and 5 bases from J, the junction contained 5 bases not matched to a gene. The CDR3 loop reads CASSPREGNNEQFF. The CDR3 DNA sequence: TGTGCCAGCAGCCCCCGGGAGGGCAACAATGAGCAGTTCTTC.

The chain couples TRBV5-1 to TRBJ1-2; 8 nucleotides line up with TRBD1. Unmatched junction bases numbered 9, after V lost 4 bases and J lost 4 bases. The CDR3 spans 15 residues. CDR1 and CDR2 from the germline V gene are SGHRS and YFSETQ. The CDR3 nucleotides read TGCGCCAGCAGCCTCGACAGGGGATCCCGCTATGGCTACACCTTC. Its translation is CASSLDRGSRYGYTF.

The chain recombines TRBV7-8 with TRBJ2-7; 7 nucleotides match TRBD2. The CDR3 length is 14 residues. CDR1 SGHVS and CDR2 FQNEAQ come from the germline V gene. The V segment lost 2 bases and the J segment 6 bases; nucleotides outside the gene matches: 7. CDR3 loop: CASSLNGRLGEQYF. CDR3 bases: TGTGCCAGCAGCTTAAACGGGAGGCTGGGCGAGCAGTACTTC. Drawing the rest from reference TRBV7-8 and TRBJ2-7, the complete variable domain is GAGVSQSPRYKVAKRGQDVALRCDPISGHVSLFWYQQALGQGPEFLTYFQNEAQLDKSGLPSDRFFAERPEGSVSTLKIQRTQQEDSAVYLCASSLNGRLGEQYFGPGTRLTVT.

The CDR3 here is CASSFWDRENTGELFF. The CDR3 DNA sequence: TGTGCCAGCAGCTTTTGGGACAGGGAGAACACCGGGGAGCTGTTTTTT. This rearrangement joins TRBV5-6 to TRBJ2-2; 9 bases map to TRBD1. V trimming: 2 bases; J trimming: 1 base; junction bases outside the gene matches: 3. Germline CDR1 SGHDT, CDR2 YYEEEE. The CDR3 is made up of 16 amino acids. The full variable domain, with the rest looked up from reference TRBV5-6 and TRBJ2-2, is DAGVTQSPTHLIKTRGQQVTLRCSPKSGHDTVSWYQQALGQGPQFIFQYYEEEERQRGNFPDRFSGHQFPNYSSELNVNALLLGDSALYLCASSFWDRENTGELFFGEGSRLTVL.

J is TRBJ2-2 and V is TRBV9, with 10 bases identical to TRBD2. The V segment lost 0 bases and the J segment 4 bases; nucleotides outside the gene matches: 3. CDR3 length equals 16 residues. CDR1 is SGDLS and CDR2 is YYNGEE in the germline V gene. Here the CDR3 DNA reads TGTGCCAGCAGCGTAGCACTAGCGGGAATCACCGGGGAGCTGTTTTTT. This sequence encodes CASSVALAGITGELFF.

V and J are TRBV10-3 and TRBJ2-7; possible D gene TRBD2, 6 bases. The CDR3 sequence is 14 residues long. Between the trimmed V and J ends, which lost 2 bases and 2 bases, there was a span of 10 bases. CDR1 and CDR2 from the germline V gene are ENHRY and SYGVKD. CDR3 nucleotide sequence: TGTGCCATCAGTGAGAATAGCGGAACCTACGAGCAGTACTTC. Amino acid sequence: CAISENSGTYEQYF.